The 14 T cell receptor beta chains presented below share a single source sample, sequenced in a study of CXCR3-negative and CXCR3-positive naive CD8 T cells. The libraries of TRB cDNA were constructed through 5' RACE using UMI labels. From its re-call of the 5' RACE reads, TCRdb lists each CDR3 protein once, without DNA. The listing records approximately 88,000 distinct CDR3 sequences. Overall study results and limits: The study found more hydrophobic TRB CDR3s in CXCR3-positive naive cells than in CXCR3-negative naive cells.

The antigens these receptors bind are not known. Specimen: naive CXCR3+ CD8+ T cells from blood. Subset in this sample: CD45RO-CCR7+CD27+CD95- naive CD8+ T cells expressing CXCR3 (TNR3+). The receptors shown here come from a human donor in good health. Some clones in this sample may be carry-over from other donors' samples.

The chain has TRBV20-1 and TRBJ2-7; TCRdb designates TRBD2, a call that cannot be tested without DNA. Germline loops: CDR1 DFQATT, CDR2 SNEGSKA (reference sequence). The CDR3 is 13 amino acids. CDR3 loop: CSARDWRSSGQYF.

V gene TRBV29-1 combines with J gene TRBJ2-2; without DNA, the TCRdb call of TRBD1 cannot be checked. CDR3 length: 14 amino acids. Per the germline V gene, CDR1 is SQVTM and CDR2 is ANQGSEA. CDR3 sequence: CSVERARGRGELFF.

The rearrangement links TRBV5-5 to TRBJ1-5; TCRdb outputs TRBD1, but without DNA this stays unchecked. The germline V gene encodes CDR1 SGHKS and CDR2 YYEKEE (reference sequence). This CDR3 is 15 amino acids long. CDR3 residues: CASSPIGQVDQPQHF.

The V gene is TRBV9, the J gene TRBJ2-5; TCRdb gives TRBD1 as the D gene, but with no DNA this cannot be confirmed. The CDR3 runs 16 residues. Per the germline V gene, CDR1 is SGDLS and CDR2 is YYNGEE. CDR3 sequence: CASSSARQGRRETQYF.

V is TRBV28 and J is TRBJ2-6; there is no DNA to check the TCRdb D call of TRBD1. This CDR3 has 19 amino acids. Germline V gene sequence: CDR1 MDHEN, CDR2 SYDVKM. The CDR3 protein is CATRGNRDTNNWGANVLTF.

The chain is built from TRBV7-8 and TRBJ2-3; the TCRdb D gene call, TRBD2, has no DNA to confirm it. The CDR3 runs to 14 residues. Germline V gives CDR1 SGHVS, CDR2 FQNEAQ. CDR3 protein: CASSSSGRADTQYF.

The chain recombines TRBV2 with TRBJ2-7; TCRdb returns TRBD1, unconfirmable since there is no DNA. Germline CDR1 reads SNHLY; CDR2 reads FYNNEI. The CDR3 has 13 residues. The chain's CDR3 is CASSEWGGREQYF.

This sequence joins TRBV19 and TRBJ1-1; TCRdb's assignment of TRBD1 cannot be checked, as there is no DNA. The germline V gene has CDR1 LNHDA and CDR2 SQIVND (reference sequence). CDR3 length: 17 amino acids. The CDR3 here is CASSIDPPMGRNTEAFF.

The chain uses TRBV5-1 and TRBJ2-1. Per germline, CDR1 SGHRS and CDR2 YFSETQ. The CDR3 has 15 amino acids. CDR3 in amino acids: CASSTRRFSEYEQFF.

The genes are TRBV2 and TRBJ2-5; with no DNA, the TCRdb D assignment of TRBD1 cannot be verified. Germline V gene data show CDR1 as SNHLY and CDR2 as FYNNEI. This CDR3 contains 15 residues. This CDR3 is CASMSRDRWGETQYF.

The rearrangement uses TRBV3-1 and TRBJ2-7; the TCRdb call, TRBD1, lacks DNA for checking. The length of the CDR3 is 15 residues. Germline V gives CDR1 LGHDT, CDR2 YNNKEL (reference sequence). The chain's CDR3 is CASSQDPGPAYEQYF.

V gene TRBV28 combines with J gene TRBJ2-3; absent DNA, TCRdb's TRBD1 call cannot be checked. The CDR3 has 15 amino acids. The germline V gene encodes CDR1 MDHEN and CDR2 SYDVKM. The CDR3 spells CASSLDPAGTDTQYF.

The gene calls are TRBV29-1 and TRBJ2-1; the TCRdb D gene call, TRBD1, has no DNA to confirm it. Looked up from germline, CDR1 is SQVTM and CDR2 is ANQGSEA. The CDR3 contains 14 residues. The CDR3 reads CSVVGQVIYNEQIF.

CDR3 sequence: CASSFRGGGNEQFF. This chain uses TRBV5-1 with TRBJ2-1; TCRdb's D call, TRBD1, is unchecked because there is no DNA. Germline CDR1 and CDR2: SGHRS and YFSETQ. The CDR3 is 14 amino acids.